The 27 T cell receptor beta chains presented below share a single source sample, sequenced in a study of blood T cell repertoires in COVID-19. Sequenced by immunoSEQ multiplex PCR; TCRdb stores in-frame clones only, minus some. The sample consists of 210,000 or so clones, 88% of them appearing once. Sequencing was carried out using PBMCs or T cells enriched from blood (not recorded which). The receptors derive from a young woman who had been exposed to COVID-19.

In the case of this clone: Other nucleotide sequences in the sample specify the same CDR3. J is TRBJ1-2 and V is TRBV7-8; 7 bases line up with TRBD1. With V trimmed by 5 bases and J by 5 bases, 5 bases remained unmatched. The CDR3 is made up of 13 amino acids. Germline lookup yields CDR1 SGHVS and CDR2 FQNEAQ. The CDR3 DNA follows: TGTGCCAGCAGCCTGAACAGGGGATATGGCTACACCTTC. Protein: CASSLNRGYGYTF.

The CDR3 nucleotides read TGTGCCAGTAGTCTGAGACTAGCGAGTTCTAATGAGCAGTTCTTC. Translating it yields CASSLRLASSNEQFF. V usage is TRBV19 and J usage is TRBJ2-1; 8 positions match TRBD2. This CDR3 region has 15 residues. V gave up 5 bases and J gave up 7 bases; unmatched junction bases: 10. From germline, CDR1 is LNHDA and CDR2 SQIVND (reference sequence). Combining the CDR3 with reference TRBV19 and TRBJ2-1 gives the whole variable domain DGGITQSPKYLFRKEGQNVTLSCEQNLNHDAMYWYRQDPGQGLRLIYYSQIVNDFQKGDIAEGYSVSREKKESFPLTVTSAQKNPTAFYLCASSLRLASSNEQFFGPGTRLTVL.

The CDR3 coding sequence is TGTGCCAGCAGCCAAGGGGGCGGCATTTACACCGGGGAGCTGTTTTTT. Translating it yields CASSQGGGIYTGELFF. This chain links TRBV3-1 (or the pseudogene TRBV3-2) with TRBJ2-2; the D gene is possibly TRBD1 (5 bases). The CDR3 has 16 amino acids. Germline V gives CDR1 LGHDT, CDR2 YNNKEL (reference sequence). V was clipped by 1 base and J by 3 bases, with 12 bases between them.

The chain recombines TRBV14 with TRBJ1-2; 7 positions agree with TRBD1. This CDR3 spans 16 amino acids. The junction had 14 bases not matched to a gene; V was cut back by 5 bases and J by 5 bases. Germline V lookup: CDR1 SGHDN, CDR2 FVKESK. The CDR3 spells CASSTSGTDLGYGYTF. The CDR3, as DNA: TGTGCCAGCAGCACCTCCGGGACAGACTTGGGATATGGCTACACCTTC.

The V call is TRBV6-5, the J call TRBJ1-1; D is undetermined. V lost 8 bases to trimming and J lost 1 base, with 17 bases between them. CDR1 and CDR2 from the germline V gene are MNHEY and SVGAGI. This CDR3 is built from 15 residues. The CDR3 DNA sequence: TGTGCCAGCTACCGGAGGACCACCGGGAACACTGAAGCTTTCTTT. It yields the protein CASYRRTTGNTEAFF.

The chain couples TRBV2 to TRBJ2-3, with D possibly matching TRBD2 (5 bases). CDR1 and CDR2 from the germline V gene are SNHLY and FYNNEI. The CDR3 length is 12 residues. Between the trimmed V and J ends, which lost 6 bases and 6 bases, there was a span of 10 bases. The CDR3 nucleotides read TGTGCCAGCAGCTTACGAGGGGATACGCAGTATTTT. This codes for CASSLRGDTQYF.

The chain employs TRBV14 and TRBJ1-1, with a possible D match to TRBD1 (5 bases). There are 14 residues in the CDR3. Trimming removed 1 base at V and 4 bases at J, with 10 bases between. CDR1 is SGHDN and CDR2 is FVKESK in the germline V gene. Written as DNA, the CDR3 is TGTGCCAGCAGCCAAGTGGGGCCCATCACTGAAGCTTTCTTT. It codes for CASSQVGPITEAFF.

The rearrangement uses TRBV9 and TRBJ1-1, with D possibly matching TRBD1 (5 bases). The CDR3 is 15 amino acids. The V end lost 0 bases, the J end lost 6 bases, and 15 bases lay between the germline ends. Germline V lookup: CDR1 SGDLS, CDR2 YYNGEE. CDR3 nucleotides: TGTGCCAGCAGCGTAGACGGGGGGATTGACTCTGAAGCTTTCTTT. It encodes CASSVDGGIDSEAFF.

The rearrangement uses TRBV27 and TRBJ1-2; 7 positions match TRBD1. CDR1 is MNHEY, CDR2 SMNVEV, per germline (reference sequence). The CDR3 consists of 14 residues. The V gene end was trimmed by 6 bases and the J gene end by 3 bases; junction bases not matched to a gene: 7. Here the CDR3 DNA reads TGTGCCAGCAGCACCTCCGGGACAGACTATGGCTACACCTTC. Protein product: CASSTSGTDYGYTF.

The V gene is TRBV2, the J gene TRBJ2-2; the D gene is possibly TRBD2 (6 bases). V was cut by 4 bases and J by 5 bases, with 14 bases left in between. The CDR3 consists of 15 residues. CDR1 is SNHLY and CDR2 is FYNNEI in the germline V gene. The CDR3 loop reads CASSGALRGTGELFF. The CDR3, as DNA: TGTGCCAGCAGTGGAGCCTTACGGGGGACCGGGGAGCTGTTTTTT.

The rearrangement links TRBV4-1 to TRBJ1-1; D is unclear. Germline V gives CDR1 MGHRA, CDR2 YSYEKL. V was clipped by 4 bases and J by 1 base, with 22 bases between them. CDR3 size: 18 residues. CDR3 in DNA: TGCGCCAGCAGCCCCCACGGGAGGCAACGGGAGAGGAACACTGAAGCTTTCTTT. It specifies CASSPHGRQRERNTEAFF.

The chain recombines TRBV14 with TRBJ2-7; 7 bases fit TRBD2. From germline, CDR1 is SGHDN and CDR2 FVKESK. The CDR3 length is 14 residues. The J segment lost 3 bases and the V segment lost 4 bases, leaving 6 bases of the junction unmatched. The CDR3 here is CASSLPGLVYEQYF. CDR3 DNA sequence: TGTGCCAGCAGCCTCCCCGGACTAGTCTACGAGCAGTACTTC. The full variable domain, completed using reference TRBV14 and TRBJ2-7, is EAGVTQFPSHSVIEKGQTVTLRCDPISGHDNLYWYRRVMGKEIKFLLHFVKESKQDESGMPNNRFLAERTGGTYSTLKVQPAELEDSGVYFCASSLPGLVYEQYFGPGTRLTVT.

The DNA for the CDR3 is TGTGCCAGCAGCTTAGTTTCGCGAGGACTGCCCTACAATGAGCAGTTCTTC. Its protein is CASSLVSRGLPYNEQFF. This chain uses TRBV7-2 with TRBJ2-1; possible D gene TRBD2, 5 bases. Trimming left V 1 base short and J 2 bases short, with 15 bases between. This CDR3 comprises 17 residues. Germline values: CDR1 SGHTA, CDR2 FQGNSA.

This clone was observed a single time. This rearrangement joins TRBV18 to TRBJ1-1; D is perhaps TRBD1 (6 bases). Germline V gene lookup returns CDR1 KGHSH and CDR2 LQKENI. V lost 3 bases to trimming and J lost 3 bases, with 20 bases between them. The CDR3 has 17 residues. CDR3 coding DNA: TGTGCCAGCTCACCGGGAATGCAGGGGACGGGATACACTGAAGCTTTCTTT. This encodes CASSPGMQGTGYTEAFF. Full variable domain (rest looked up from reference TRBV18 and TRBJ1-1): NAGVMQNPRHLVRRRGQEARLRCSPMKGHSHVYWYRQLPEEGLKFMVYLQKENIIDESGMPKERFSAEFPKEGPSILRIQQVVRGDSAAYFCASSPGMQGTGYTEAFFGQGTRLTVV.

This clone was seen once. J is TRBJ1-5 and V is TRBV19; no reliable D call. The CDR3 is 14 amino acids. The V gene lost 8 bases and the J gene lost 4 bases, with 15 bases spanning the gap. Per germline, CDR1 LNHDA and CDR2 SQIVND (reference sequence). The CDR3, as DNA: TGTGCCAGTCCTAGGCGGGTGGGAAATCAGCCCCAGCATTTT. This codes for CASPRRVGNQPQHF.

This clone was seen only once. For the CDR3, the DNA is TGTGCCAGCAGCCAAGCTTGGAGCTCCTACGAGCAGTACTTC. Protein: CASSQAWSSYEQYF. The chain links TRBV14 to TRBJ2-7; D is uncertain. This CDR3 has 14 amino acids. Germline CDR1 and CDR2: SGHDN and FVKESK. Trimming cost V 1 base and J 0 bases, with 7 bases left between them.

This chain connects TRBV25-1 to TRBJ1-5; 11 bases are a match to TRBD1. Trimming removed 5 bases from V and 5 bases from J; junction bases left unmatched: 2. The CDR3 has 14 residues. Per germline, CDR1 MGHDK and CDR2 SYGVNS. CDR3 protein: CASSRTGGDQPQHF. The DNA for the CDR3 is TGTGCCAGCAGTAGGACAGGGGGCGATCAGCCCCAGCATTTT.

The chain employs TRBV5-1 and TRBJ2-3; D perhaps matches TRBD1 (6 bases). Germline V gene lookup returns CDR1 SGHRS and CDR2 YFSETQ. The germline V and J ends were trimmed by 0 bases and 3 bases, with 11 bases remaining between them. This CDR3 comprises 15 residues. The CDR3: CASSLARGLTDTQYF. In nucleotides, the CDR3 is TGCGCCAGCAGCTTGGCCAGGGGTTTGACAGATACGCAGTATTTT.

This sequence joins TRBV30 and TRBJ2-5, with D uncertain. The CDR3 spans 14 residues. Between the trimmed V and J ends, which lost 0 bases and 2 bases, there was a span of 10 bases. Germline CDR1 and CDR2: GTSNPN and SVGIG (reference sequence). CDR3 amino acids: CAWSVGAPQETQYF. The CDR3 DNA reads as TGTGCCTGGAGTGTCGGAGCCCCGCAAGAGACCCAGTACTTC.

The chain joins TRBV30 to TRBJ1-4; TRBD1 might be the D (5 bases). V was trimmed by 1 base and J by 4 bases, leaving 10 bases between them. There are 14 residues in the CDR3. CDR1 and CDR2 from the germline V gene are GTSNPN and SVGIG (reference sequence). The CDR3 DNA reads TGTGCCTGGAGTGGGGGCCTGGGTAATGAAAAACTGTTTTTT. It codes for CAWSGGLGNEKLFF.

The chain uses TRBV6-5 and TRBJ2-2; 12 bases are shared with TRBD2. Germline V lookup: CDR1 MNHEY, CDR2 SVGAGI. Germline trimming cut 5 bases from V and 7 bases from J; bases unmatched to any gene: 5. This CDR3 contains 15 residues. The CDR3 nucleotides read TGTGCCAGCAGTCCGCAGGGACTAGCGGGCGGGGAGCTGTTTTTT. This sequence encodes CASSPQGLAGGELFF.

The chain uses TRBV2 and TRBJ2-7; tentative D call: TRBD1 (5 bases). This CDR3 is built from 14 residues. Looked up from germline, CDR1 is SNHLY and CDR2 is FYNNEI. Deletions cut 5 bases from V and 4 bases from J, with 15 bases between. The CDR3 reads CASSRDRSLYEQYF. Written as DNA, the CDR3 is TGTGCCAGCAGTAGAGACAGAAGTCTGTACGAGCAGTACTTC.

V and J are TRBV19 and TRBJ2-7; D may be TRBD1 (6 bases). This CDR3 comprises 13 residues. V lost 4 bases and J 2 bases, leaving 9 bases between the germline ends. The germline V gene has CDR1 LNHDA and CDR2 SQIVND (reference sequence). The CDR3 protein is CASSKDSTYEQYF. The CDR3, as DNA: TGTGCCAGTAGTAAGGACAGTACCTACGAGCAGTACTTC.

DNA of the CDR3: TGCGCCAGCAGCTTGGGAGGAGCTACGGGTTGGGCTTTCTTT. This encodes CASSLGGATGWAFF. The V call is TRBV5-1, the J call TRBJ1-1; D is undetermined. The CDR3 covers 14 residues. The ends were cut back, 0 bases at V and 11 bases at J, with 17 bases in the middle. The germline CDR1 and CDR2 sequences are SGHRS and YFSETQ.

For the CDR3, the DNA is TGTGCCAGCAGTTCAGACAGCACTGAAGCTTTCTTT. As protein: CASSSDSTEAFF. V usage is TRBV5-4 and J usage is TRBJ1-1; a possible D gene is TRBD1 (5 bases). Germline loops: CDR1 SGHNT, CDR2 YYREEE (reference sequence). This CDR3 is 12 amino acids long. Trimming cost V 5 bases and J 4 bases, with 9 bases left between them.

The chain employs TRBV9 and TRBJ1-2, with D perhaps TRBD1 (5 bases). Trimming cost V 0 bases and J 1 base, with 7 bases left between them. Germline V gene data show CDR1 as SGDLS and CDR2 as YYNGEE. The CDR3 contains 14 residues. The CDR3 reads CASSVVDSNYGYTF. The CDR3 DNA sequence: TGTGCCAGCAGCGTAGTAGACAGTAACTATGGCTACACCTTC.

The chain uses TRBV4-1 and TRBJ1-1; D uncertain. The CDR3 sequence is 15 residues long. V dropped 1 base and J dropped 4 bases, with 13 bases sitting between them. Germline V gene lookup returns CDR1 MGHRA and CDR2 YSYEKL. The CDR3 loop reads CASSQGPRGFTEAFF. The CDR3 nucleotides are TGCGCCAGCAGCCAAGGTCCTAGAGGGTTCACTGAAGCTTTCTTT.